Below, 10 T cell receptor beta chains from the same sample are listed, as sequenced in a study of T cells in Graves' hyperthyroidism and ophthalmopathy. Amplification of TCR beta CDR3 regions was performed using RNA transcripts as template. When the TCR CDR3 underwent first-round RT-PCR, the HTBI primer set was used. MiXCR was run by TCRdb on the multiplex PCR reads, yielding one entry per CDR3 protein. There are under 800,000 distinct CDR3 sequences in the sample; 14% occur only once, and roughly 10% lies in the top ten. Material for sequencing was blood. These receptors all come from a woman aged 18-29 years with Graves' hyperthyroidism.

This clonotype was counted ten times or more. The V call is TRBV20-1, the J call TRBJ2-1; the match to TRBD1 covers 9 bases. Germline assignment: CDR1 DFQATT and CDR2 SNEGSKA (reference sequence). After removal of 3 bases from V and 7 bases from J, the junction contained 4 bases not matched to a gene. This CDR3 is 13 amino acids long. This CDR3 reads CSASRDRANEQFF. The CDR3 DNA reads TGCAGTGCTAGTCGGGACAGGGCAAATGAGCAGTTCTTC.

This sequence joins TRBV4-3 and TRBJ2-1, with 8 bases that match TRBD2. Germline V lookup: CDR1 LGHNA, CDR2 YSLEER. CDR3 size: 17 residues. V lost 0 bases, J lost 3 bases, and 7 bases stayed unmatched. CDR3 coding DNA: TGCGCCAGCAGCCAAGAGCCGGGACTAGATATCTACAATGAGCAGTTCTTC. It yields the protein CASSQEPGLDIYNEQFF.

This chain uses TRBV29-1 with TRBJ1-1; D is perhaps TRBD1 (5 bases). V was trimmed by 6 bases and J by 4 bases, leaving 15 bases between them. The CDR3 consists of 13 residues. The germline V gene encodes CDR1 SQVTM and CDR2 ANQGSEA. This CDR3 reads CSVIPGGSTEAFF. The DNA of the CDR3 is TGCAGCGTAATCCCTGGGGGATCCACTGAAGCTTTCTTT.

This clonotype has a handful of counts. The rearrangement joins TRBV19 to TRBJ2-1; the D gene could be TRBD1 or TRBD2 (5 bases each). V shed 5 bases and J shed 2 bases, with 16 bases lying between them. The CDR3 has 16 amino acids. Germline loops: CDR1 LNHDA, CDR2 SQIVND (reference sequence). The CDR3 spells CASSPRGALPYNEQFF. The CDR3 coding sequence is TGTGCCAGTAGTCCTAGAGGGGCCCTCCCCTACAATGAGCAGTTCTTC.

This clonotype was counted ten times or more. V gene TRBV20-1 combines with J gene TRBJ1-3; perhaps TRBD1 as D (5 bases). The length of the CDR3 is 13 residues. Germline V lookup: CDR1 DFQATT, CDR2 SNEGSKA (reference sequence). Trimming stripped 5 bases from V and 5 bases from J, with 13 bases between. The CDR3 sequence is CSALPPGRNTIYF. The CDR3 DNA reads TGCAGTGCTCTCCCCCCAGGGAGAAACACCATATATTTT.

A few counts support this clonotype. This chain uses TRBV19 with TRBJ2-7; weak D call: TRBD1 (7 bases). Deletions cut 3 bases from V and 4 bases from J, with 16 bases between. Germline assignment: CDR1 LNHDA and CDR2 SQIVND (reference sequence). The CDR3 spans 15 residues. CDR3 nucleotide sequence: TGTGCCAGTAGTATCCATCAGGGGGGAGAATACGAGCAGTACTTC. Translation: CASSIHQGGEYEQYF.

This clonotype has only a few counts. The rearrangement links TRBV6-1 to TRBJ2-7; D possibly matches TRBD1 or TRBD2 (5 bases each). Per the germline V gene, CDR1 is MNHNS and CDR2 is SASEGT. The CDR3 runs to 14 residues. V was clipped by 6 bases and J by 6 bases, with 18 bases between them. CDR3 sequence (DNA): TGTGCCAGCAGGATTTGGGACCAGTCGTCCGAGCAGTACTTC. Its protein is CASRIWDQSSEQYF.

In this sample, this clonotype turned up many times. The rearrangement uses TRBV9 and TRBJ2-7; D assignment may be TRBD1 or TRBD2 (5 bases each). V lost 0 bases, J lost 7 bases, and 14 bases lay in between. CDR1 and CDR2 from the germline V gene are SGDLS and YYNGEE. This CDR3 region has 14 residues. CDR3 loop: CASSVVPGPGEQYF. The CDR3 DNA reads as TGTGCCAGCAGCGTAGTCCCAGGGCCGGGGGAGCAGTACTTC.

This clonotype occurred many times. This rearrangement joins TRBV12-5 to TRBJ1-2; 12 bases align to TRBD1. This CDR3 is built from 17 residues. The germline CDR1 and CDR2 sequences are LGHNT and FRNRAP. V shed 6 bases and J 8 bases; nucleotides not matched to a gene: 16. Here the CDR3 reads CASGFRASGQGARGYTF. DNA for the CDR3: TGTGCTAGTGGCTTTCGGGCTTCGGGACAGGGGGCGCGAGGCTACACCTTC.

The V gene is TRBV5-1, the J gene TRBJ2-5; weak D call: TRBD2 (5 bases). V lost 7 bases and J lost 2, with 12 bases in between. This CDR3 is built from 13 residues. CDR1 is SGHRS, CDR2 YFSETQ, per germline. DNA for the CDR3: TGCGCCAGCGGAGGACGGCAACAAGAGACCCAGTACTTC. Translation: CASGGRQQETQYF.